This T cell receptor beta chain was recovered during a study of blood T cells in healthy people across ages. General study points: Significant beta diversity loss was already apparent by age approximately 38, declining roughly linearly.

The V gene lost 2 bases and the J gene lost 0 bases, with 10 bases spanning the gap. CDR1 is SGHTA and CDR2 is FQGNSA in the germline V gene. The CDR3 extends over 15 amino acids. This clonotype appeared a few times. Its target is not known. Through a sample-barcoded 5' primer and a J-beta primer mix, a second PCR was run for roughly 6 to 12 cycles. Each of the samples gave a minimum of 3 million paired-end reads that contained CDR3. TCRdb ran MiXCR on the 5' RACE reads and lists one entry per CDR3 protein. The sample lists over a million distinct CDR3 sequences, under 55% seen once, with approximately 4% in the top ten.

The clonotype comes from a woman aged 18 to 35 in good health. The chain is built from TRBV7-2 and TRBJ1-2; D is perhaps TRBD1 (5 bases). The sequenced sample consisted of blood. CDR3 sequence: CASSLSGTANYGYTF. The DNA for the CDR3 is TGTGCCAGCAGCTTAAGCGGGACCGCTAACTATGGCTACACCTTC.